This is a list of T cell receptor beta chains from one sample in a study of identical twins. TCRdb re-called the 5' RACE reads with MiXCR, one entry per CDR3 protein. The sample contains some 1,700,000 distinct CDR3 sequences, around 33% of which appear only once. The sample was cord blood. All receptors come from a newborn girl in good health. CDR3s include the opening cysteine and the closing phenylalanine or tryptophan. D genes are given only for firm matches. Clone size is shown for a subset of rows, as once, few, many or a class of expanded clone.

v_call	clone_size	j_call	d_call	cdr3_aa	cdr3_nt
TRBV12-3/TRBV12-4	few	TRBJ1-4	TRBD1	CASSPRTGRVVKKLFF	TGTGCCAGCAGTCCCCGGACAGGGAGGGTTGTGAAAAAACTGTTTTTT
TRBV21-1	few	TRBJ1-6	.	CASSKGGQGKSPLHF	TGTGCCAGCAGCAAAGGGGGCCAGGGTAAATCACCCCTCCACTTT
TRBV7-8	.	TRBJ1-1	.	CASRWSSGTEAFF	TGTGCCAGCAGGTGGTCCTCTGGCACTGAAGCTTTCTTT
TRBV3-1	few	TRBJ2-3	.	CASSQGIGGAKYF	TGTGCCAGCAGCCAAGGGATCGGTGGGGCCAAGTATTTT
TRBV7-2	.	TRBJ2-5	.	CASSSRQRETQYF	TGTGCCAGCAGCTCGAGACAGAGAGAGACCCAGTACTTC
TRBV30	.	TRBJ1-4	TRBD1	CAWSGQGATNEKLFF	TGTGCCTGGAGTGGACAGGGGGCAACTAATGAAAAACTGTTTTTT
TRBV27	.	TRBJ1-5	.	CASSLGYRDLLNQPQHF	TGTGCCAGCAGTTTAGGATACCGGGACCTTCTAAATCAGCCCCAGCATTTT
TRBV24-1	.	TRBJ2-7	TRBD1	CATSVDRPPYEQYF	TGTGCCACCAGTGTGGACAGGCCCCCCTACGAGCAGTACTTC
TRBV29-1	.	TRBJ2-7	.	CSVSGYSYNEQYF	TGCAGCGTTAGCGGGTACTCCTACAATGAGCAGTACTTC
TRBV29-1	.	TRBJ2-7	TRBD1	CSVAGQGEQYF	TGCAGCGTTGCGGGACAGGGGGAGCAGTACTTC
TRBV28	.	TRBJ2-7	.	CASSPILRGSPYEQYF	TGTGCCAGCAGTCCGATATTGAGGGGGTCCCCCTACGAGCAGTACTTC
TRBV12-3/TRBV12-4	few	TRBJ1-2	TRBD1	CASSFPPTGANYGYTF	TGTGCCAGCAGTTTCCCCCCAACAGGGGCCAACTATGGCTACACCTTC
TRBV5-1	few	TRBJ2-4	.	CASSAGEVGKNIQYF	TGCGCCAGCAGCGCAGGGGAGGTAGGCAAAAACATTCAGTACTTC
TRBV20-1	.	TRBJ2-1	TRBD2	CSARVPSGGHNEQFF	TGCAGTGCTAGAGTTCCTAGCGGGGGGCACAATGAGCAGTTCTTC
TRBV6-5	.	TRBJ1-4	.	CASSRHATNEKLFF	TGTGCCAGCAGCAGACATGCAACTAATGAAAAACTGTTTTTT
TRBV28	.	TRBJ1-1	TRBD1	CASSLQQGAEAFF	TGTGCCAGCAGTTTGCAACAGGGGGCCGAAGCTTTCTTT
TRBV29-1	.	TRBJ2-3	TRBD1	CSAQQGAGADTQYF	TGCAGCGCCCAACAGGGGGCTGGGGCAGATACGCAGTATTTT
TRBV7-9	few	TRBJ2-3	.	CASSLRGEQASMVADTQYF	TGTGCCAGCAGCCTTAGGGGGGAACAGGCTTCTATGGTCGCAGATACGCAGTATTTT
TRBV7-2	once	TRBJ2-7	.	CASSLGARNYNEQYF	TGTGCCAGCAGCTTAGGGGCGCGGAATTACAATGAGCAGTACTTC
TRBV5-6	.	TRBJ2-1	TRBD1	CASSLMSRGLYEQFF	TGTGCCAGCAGCCTAATGAGCAGGGGGCTCTACGAGCAGTTCTTC
TRBV10-3	.	TRBJ2-7	.	CAIKSAEPYEQYF	TGTGCCATCAAGTCGGCCGAACCCTACGAGCAGTACTTC
TRBV7-2	many	TRBJ2-4	.	CASSRRDSKNIQYF	TGTGCCAGCAGCCGCAGGGACTCCAAAAACATTCAGTACTTC
TRBV12-3/TRBV12-4	few	TRBJ2-7	.	CASSPERRGEQYF	TGTGCCAGCAGTCCAGAGCGGCGGGGCGAGCAGTACTTC